The next 20 T cell receptor beta chains were all read from a single sample in a study of CD8 T cells in ankylosing spondylitis. In TCRdb, the 5' RACE reads were re-called with MiXCR into one record per CDR3 protein. There are about 360,000 distinct CDR3 sequences in the sample; more than 20% occur only once, and roughly 14% lies in the top ten. The material sequenced was blood, either unsorted or a sorted T cell fraction (not recorded which). The receptor set was obtained from a male donor with ankylosing spondylitis or in good health (not recorded which).

The J gene is TRBJ2-3, the V gene TRBV27, with 7 bases matching TRBD1. The V gene's germline CDR1 is MNHEY and CDR2 SMNVEV (reference sequence). This CDR3 has 11 amino acids. The V segment lost 10 bases and the J segment 11 bases; nucleotides outside the gene matches: 9. CDR3 nucleotide sequence: TGTGCCATCCTAGTCCGGGACAGGCAGTATTTT. Protein: CAILVRDRQYF.

In nucleotides, the CDR3 is TGTGCCAGCAGCCGAGTTACAGGGACAGATACGCAGTATTTT. It is translated as CASSRVTGTDTQYF. This sequence joins TRBV5-5 and TRBJ2-3; tentative D call: TRBD1 (6 bases). Germline V gene sequence: CDR1 SGHKS, CDR2 YYEKEE (reference sequence). The CDR3 spans 14 residues. V lost 4 bases and J lost 3, with 12 bases in between.

This clonotype showed up just a few times. The gene calls are TRBV12-3 or TRBV12-4 and TRBJ2-1; 10 bases are shared with TRBD1. The CDR3 contains 15 residues. The V and J ends lost 3 bases and 7 bases, in that order; junction bases with no gene match: 6. Here the CDR3 reads CASSFWDRGRNEQFF. CDR3 bases: TGTGCCAGCAGTTTTTGGGACAGGGGAAGGAATGAGCAGTTCTTC.

The chain joins TRBV3-1 to TRBJ2-5, with TRBD2 matching over 10 bases. Germline V gene data show CDR1 as LGHDT and CDR2 as YNNKEL (reference sequence). The CDR3 has 16 amino acids. Trimming took 1 base from V and 0 from J; bases not matched to a gene: 2. DNA of the CDR3: TGTGCCAGCAGCCAAGCACTAGCGGGGAACCAAGAGACCCAGTACTTC. Its translation is CASSQALAGNQETQYF.

This chain uses TRBV27 with TRBJ2-3; D is unresolved. V was pared by 7 bases and J by 6 bases, with 8 bases between. The CDR3 contains 11 residues. The germline V gene encodes CDR1 MNHEY and CDR2 SMNVEV (reference sequence). The CDR3 loop reads CASNNGDTQYF. The CDR3 DNA reads TGTGCCAGCAACAATGGGGATACGCAGTATTTT.

This clonotype was counted ten times or more. V and J are TRBV29-1 and TRBJ2-5; D is possibly TRBD2 (5 bases). Germline loops: CDR1 SQVTM, CDR2 ANQGSEA. This CDR3 is 12 amino acids long. The V end was cut by 1 base, the J end by 5 bases, with 8 bases between. This CDR3 is CSVEGREETQYF. The CDR3 coding sequence is TGCAGCGTTGAAGGAAGGGAGGAGACCCAGTACTTC.

The chain joins TRBV30 to TRBJ2-1; no reliable D call. CDR1 is GTSNPN and CDR2 is SVGIG in the germline V gene (reference sequence). The V end lost 0 bases, the J end lost 8 bases, and 5 bases lay between the germline ends. The CDR3 length is 11 residues. The CDR3 protein is CAWSVVDEQFF. For the CDR3, the DNA is TGTGCCTGGAGTGTCGTGGATGAGCAGTTCTTC.

This chain connects TRBV25-1 to TRBJ1-1, with unresolved D. The CDR3 contains 13 residues. In germline, CDR1 is MGHDK, CDR2 SYGVNS. Trimming cost V 5 bases and J 1 base, with 8 bases left between them. The CDR3 loop is CASSSGPNTEAFF. The DNA of the CDR3 is TGTGCCAGCAGTTCCGGGCCGAACACTGAAGCTTTCTTT.

The rearrangement uses TRBV12-3 or TRBV12-4 and TRBJ1-2, with D unclear. CDR3 length: 13 residues. Trimming removed 5 bases from V and 2 bases from J, with 9 bases in between. In nucleotides, the CDR3 is TGTGCCAGCAGTCCGACGGCAAACTATGGCTACACCTTC. This translates into CASSPTANYGYTF.

This clonotype was seen more than once but under ten times. This chain connects TRBV20-1 to TRBJ2-1; weak D call: TRBD2 (6 bases). From germline, CDR1 is DFQATT and CDR2 SNEGSKA (reference sequence). The V end was cut by 6 bases, the J end by 2 bases, with 14 bases between. The CDR3 covers 14 residues. The CDR3 coding sequence is TGCAGTGCGAAGACTAGACTACCCTACAATGAGCAGTTCTTC. Its protein is CSAKTRLPYNEQFF.

The genes are TRBV7-2 and TRBJ2-1; no definite D call. The length of the CDR3 is 15 residues. V was cut by 5 bases and J by 1 base, with 12 bases left in between. Germline V gene data show CDR1 as SGHTA and CDR2 as FQGNSA. The CDR3 region is CASSLTAASYNEQFF. CDR3 sequence (DNA): TGTGCCAGCAGCCTAACGGCGGCATCCTACAATGAGCAGTTCTTC.

This clonotype was found many times. The CDR3 bases are TGTGCCAGCAGCTTAGCATCCCCATCGTATTACAATGAGCAGTTCTTC. Protein: CASSLASPSYYNEQFF. The rearrangement links TRBV7-6 to TRBJ2-1; the D is unclear. The V end was cut by 0 bases, the J end by 4 bases, with 13 bases between. Germline assignment: CDR1 SGHVS and CDR2 FNYEAQ. The CDR3 contains 16 residues. Complete variable domain (other parts from reference TRBV7-6 and TRBJ2-1): GAGVSQSPRYKVTKRGQDVALRCDPISGHVSLYWYRQALGQGPEFLTYFNYEAQQDKSGLPNDRFSAERPEGSISTLTIQRTEQRDSAMYRCASSLASPSYYNEQFFGPGTRLTVL.

The gene calls are TRBV4-2 and TRBJ2-4; 7 bases map to TRBD1. Trimming cost V 1 base and J 6 bases; bases outside gene matches: 9. Germline CDR1 LGHNA, CDR2 YNFKEQ. CDR3 length: 16 amino acids. The chain's CDR3 is CASSQGVLGTANIQYF. The DNA of the CDR3 is TGTGCCAGCAGCCAAGGAGTCTTAGGGACAGCAAACATTCAGTACTTC.

The rearrangement joins TRBV14 to TRBJ2-1, with D perhaps TRBD1 (5 bases). V was shortened by 7 bases and J by 6 bases, with 16 bases between the two germline ends. The CDR3 is 14 residues long. The germline CDR1 and CDR2 sequences are SGHDN and FVKESK. CDR3 DNA: TGTGCCAGCATGCCAGGGCGATTAGGCAATGAGCAGTTCTTC. Translation gives CASMPGRLGNEQFF.

J is TRBJ2-1 and V is TRBV12-3 or TRBV12-4; TRBD1 aligns across 7 bases. The V and J ends lost 6 bases and 6 bases, in that order; junction bases with no gene match: 2. The CDR3 has 12 residues. CDR3 residues: CASSRTGNEQFF. CDR3 coding DNA: TGTGCCAGCAGCAGGACAGGCAATGAGCAGTTCTTC.

This clonotype was detected a few times. This chain links TRBV12-3 or TRBV12-4 with TRBJ2-5; 11 nucleotides match TRBD1. The J segment lost 4 bases and the V segment lost 6 bases, leaving 16 bases of the junction unmatched. The length of the CDR3 is 18 residues. As DNA, the CDR3 is TGTGCCAGCAGGAACTGGACAGGGGGCTTAAGAGTGGTAGAGACCCAGTACTTC. As protein: CASRNWTGGLRVVETQYF.

This clonotype came up a few times. The chain links TRBV6-4 to TRBJ2-3, with 13 bases aligning to TRBD2. This CDR3 contains 16 residues. The ends lost 3 bases at V and 2 bases at J; junction bases unmatched: 2. Germline V gene sequence: CDR1 MRHNA, CDR2 SNTAGT. The CDR3 spells CASSEGTSGDTDTQYF. The CDR3 DNA follows: TGTGCCAGCAGTGAGGGGACTAGCGGGGACACAGATACGCAGTATTTT.

The rearrangement links TRBV20-1 to TRBJ2-7, with TRBD2 as a possible D gene (5 bases). The CDR3 is made up of 15 amino acids. The V gene's germline CDR1 is DFQATT and CDR2 SNEGSKA (reference sequence). The germline V and J ends were trimmed by 3 bases and 0 bases, with 15 bases remaining between them. The CDR3: CSASSSTGISYEQYF. In DNA form, the CDR3 reads TGCAGTGCTAGCAGCTCCACGGGGATCTCCTACGAGCAGTACTTC.

The V call is TRBV4-1, the J call TRBJ2-7; D unresolved. CDR1 and CDR2 (germline): MGHRA, YSYEKL. This CDR3 is built from 16 residues. Trimming shortened V by 0 bases and J by 3 bases, and 15 bases separated the two germline ends. In nucleotides, the CDR3 is TGCGCCAGCAGCCAAGAAATGACAAGGCCTTTCTACGAGCAGTACTTC. Its protein is CASSQEMTRPFYEQYF.

This clonotype has more than one count but fewer than ten. The J gene is TRBJ2-3, the V gene TRBV6-1; 12 bases are shared with TRBD1. V lost 1 base to trimming and J lost 4 bases; unmatched junction nucleotides: 9. CDR1 and CDR2 from the germline V gene are MNHNS and SASEGT. The CDR3 extends over 18 amino acids. CDR3 protein: CASSEVVRGTGGADTQYF. CDR3 DNA: TGTGCCAGCAGTGAAGTGGTCCGCGGGACAGGGGGCGCAGATACGCAGTATTTT.